This entry lists 5 T cell receptor beta chains sequenced from one sample in a study of STAT3 mutations in large granular lymphocyte leukemia. Study-level results: Every T-cell large granular lymphocyte leukemia patient had at least one immunodominant TCR beta clonotype.

Clones were read by immunoSEQ multiplex PCR, and TCRdb kept only the in-frame ones, dropping some. The data hold 13,000 or so clones, with over 75% observed a single time. No antigen is known for these receptors. Sequencing was performed on PBMCs. The source is a human donor with T large granular lymphocyte leukemia. Some clones in this sample may be carry-over from other donors' samples.

This clone was observed a single time. The rearrangement joins TRBV28 to TRBJ2-3; no firm D call. The V gene lost 6 bases and the J gene lost 0 bases, with 7 bases spanning the gap. From germline, CDR1 is MDHEN and CDR2 SYDVKM. The CDR3 is 13 amino acids. CDR3 sequence (DNA): TGTGCCAGCAGCCTGGACAGCACAGATACGCAGTATTTT. This codes for CASSLDSTDTQYF.

The rearrangement joins TRBV5-1 to TRBJ1-6; D uncertain. Between the trimmed V and J ends, which lost 4 bases and 8 bases, there was a span of 10 bases. The CDR3 length is 13 residues. CDR1 is SGHRS, CDR2 YFSETQ, per germline. The chain's CDR3 is CASSPQQDSPLHF. As DNA, the CDR3 is TGCGCCAGCAGCCCCCAACAAGATTCACCCCTCCACTTT. The full variable domain, in which reference TRBV5-1 and TRBJ1-6 provide the parts outside the CDR3, is KAGVTQTPRYLIKTRGQQVTLSCSPISGHRSVSWYQQTPGQGLQFLFEYFSETQRNKGNFPGRFSGRQFSNSRSEMNVSTLELGDSALYLCASSPQQDSPLHFGNGTRLTVT.

CDR3 nucleotides: TGCGCCAGCAGCTTGGGGGGCGGACGCACAGATACGCAGTATTTT. Its protein is CASSLGGGRTDTQYF. The chain links TRBV5-1 to TRBJ2-3; TRBD1 might be the D (5 bases). Germline loops: CDR1 SGHRS, CDR2 YFSETQ. CDR3 length: 15 amino acids. Trimming took off 0 bases at V and 1 base at J, with 9 bases between the two ends.

The chain combines TRBV4-2 with TRBJ1-3; the D is unclear. The germline V gene has CDR1 LGHNA and CDR2 YNFKEQ. Trimming removed 0 bases from V and 7 bases from J, with 7 bases in between. The CDR3 sequence is 13 residues long. The CDR3: CASSQDRWNTIYF. The CDR3, as DNA: TGTGCCAGCAGCCAAGATAGGTGGAACACCATATATTTT.

This clone is a singleton in its sample. The gene calls are TRBV29-1 and TRBJ2-7; TRBD2 aligns across 7 bases. The CDR3 sequence is 15 residues long. The V gene end was trimmed by 7 bases and the J gene end by 1 base; junction bases not matched to a gene: 13. CDR1 and CDR2 (germline): SQVTM, ANQGSEA. The CDR3 DNA reads as TGCAGCGCACGCGGGGGAATAGCGACATCCTACGAGCAGTACTTC. Amino acids: CSARGGIATSYEQYF.